A single sample gave rise to the 4 T cell receptor beta chains below, sequenced in a study of shared clonotypes between healthy human individuals. The table came from immunoSEQ multiplex PCR; TCRdb's copy has only in-frame clones and leaves some out. The repertoire holds about half a million clones, 81% seen once, with 12% in the top ten. Sample: PBMCs. The receptor source for this set is a woman in her 40s in good health. Some clones in this sample may be carry-over from other donors' samples.

To note about this clone: A junction end diverges from the germline sequence, so it may reflect a read error. The chain links TRBV4-1 to TRBJ2-7; a weak D match, TRBD2 (7 bases). CDR3 length equals 15 residues. CDR1 MGHRA and CDR2 YSYEKL come from the germline V gene. The DNA of the CDR3 is TGTGCCAGCAGCCAAGGGGAGGGGGAATACGCCGAGCAGTACTTC. Its translation is CASSQGEGEYAEQYF.

This clone showed up just once. The chain has TRBV19 and TRBJ2-4; D not resolved. This CDR3 has 13 amino acids. Looked up from germline, CDR1 is LNHDA and CDR2 is SQIVND (reference sequence). The V and J ends lost 3 bases and 0 bases respectively, with 3 bases between them. The CDR3 spells CASSMEAKNIQYF. The DNA for the CDR3 is TGTGCCAGTAGTATGGAAGCCAAAAACATTCAGTACTTC.

This clone was recorded once. This CDR3 is also generated by other DNA sequences in the sample. V gene TRBV10-3 combines with J gene TRBJ2-7, with a weak D call TRBD2 (5 bases). V lost 6 bases to trimming and J lost 0 bases, with 6 bases between them. Germline CDR1 and CDR2: ENHRY and SYGVKD. The length of the CDR3 is 12 residues. CDR3 loop: CAIRGSSYEQYF. DNA for the CDR3: TGTGCCATCAGAGGGAGCTCCTACGAGCAGTACTTC.

The chain uses TRBV15 and TRBJ2-7; 7 bases match TRBD2. The germline gives CDR1 LNHNV, CDR2 YYDKDF (reference sequence). The CDR3 runs 14 residues. Trimming at V came to 5 bases and at J to 2 bases, leaving 6 bases not matched to a gene. CDR3 bases: TGTGCCACCAGCGGCATAGCGGGCGCCTACGAGCAGTACTTC. This sequence encodes CATSGIAGAYEQYF.